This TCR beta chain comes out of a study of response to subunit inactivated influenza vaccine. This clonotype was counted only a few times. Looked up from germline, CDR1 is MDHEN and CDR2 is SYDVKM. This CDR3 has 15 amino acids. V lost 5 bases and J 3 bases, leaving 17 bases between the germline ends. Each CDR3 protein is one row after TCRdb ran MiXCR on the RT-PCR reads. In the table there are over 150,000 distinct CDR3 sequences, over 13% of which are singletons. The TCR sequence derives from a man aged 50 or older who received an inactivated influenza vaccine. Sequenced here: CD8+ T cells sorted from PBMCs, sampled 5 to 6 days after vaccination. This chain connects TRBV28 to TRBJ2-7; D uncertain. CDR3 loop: CASSPRYSLNYEQYF. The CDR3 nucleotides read TGTGCCAGCAGTCCGCGATATTCCCTCAACTACGAGCAGTACTTC.